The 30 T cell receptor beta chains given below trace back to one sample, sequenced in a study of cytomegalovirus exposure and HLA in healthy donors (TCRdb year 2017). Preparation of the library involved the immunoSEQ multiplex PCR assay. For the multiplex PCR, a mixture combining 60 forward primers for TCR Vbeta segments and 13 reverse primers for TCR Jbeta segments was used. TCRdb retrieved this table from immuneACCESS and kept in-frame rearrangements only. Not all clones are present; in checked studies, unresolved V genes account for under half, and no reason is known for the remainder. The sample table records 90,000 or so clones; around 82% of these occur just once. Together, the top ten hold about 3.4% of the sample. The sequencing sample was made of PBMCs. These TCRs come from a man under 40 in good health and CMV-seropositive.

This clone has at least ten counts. Here the CDR3 reads CASSQVVTRGEKLFF. CDR3 bases: TGCGCCAGCAGCCAAGTAGTCACCCGGGGTGAAAAACTGTTTTTT. The chain has TRBV4-1 and TRBJ1-4; D ambiguous. Trimming pared 1 base from V and 7 bases from J, leaving 13 bases between. The germline CDR1 and CDR2 sequences are MGHRA and YSYEKL. This CDR3 region has 15 residues.

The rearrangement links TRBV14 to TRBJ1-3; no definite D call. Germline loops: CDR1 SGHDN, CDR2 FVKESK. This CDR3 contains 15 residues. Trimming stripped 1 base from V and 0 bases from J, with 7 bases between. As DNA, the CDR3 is TGTGCCAGCAGCCAAGCAACGAGCTCTGGAAACACCATATATTTT. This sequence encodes CASSQATSSGNTIYF.

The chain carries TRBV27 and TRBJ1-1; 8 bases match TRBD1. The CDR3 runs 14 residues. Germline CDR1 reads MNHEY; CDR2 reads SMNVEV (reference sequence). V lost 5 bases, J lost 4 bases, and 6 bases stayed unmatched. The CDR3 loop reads CASSLDRVGTEAFF. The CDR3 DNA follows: TGTGCCAGCAGTCTGGACAGGGTTGGCACTGAAGCTTTCTTT.

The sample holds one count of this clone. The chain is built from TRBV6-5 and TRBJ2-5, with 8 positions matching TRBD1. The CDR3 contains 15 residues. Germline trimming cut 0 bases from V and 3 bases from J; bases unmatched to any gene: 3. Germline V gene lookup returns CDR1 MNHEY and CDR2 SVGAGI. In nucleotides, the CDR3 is TGTGCCAGCAGTTACTCGCCAGGGGGCGAAGAGACCCAGTACTTC. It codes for CASSYSPGGEETQYF.

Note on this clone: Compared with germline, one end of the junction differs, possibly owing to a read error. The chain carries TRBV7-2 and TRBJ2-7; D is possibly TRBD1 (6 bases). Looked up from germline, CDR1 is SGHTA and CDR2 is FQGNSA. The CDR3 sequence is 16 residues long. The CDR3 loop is CASTFALGAGSSEQYF. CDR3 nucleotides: TGTGCCAGCACCTTTGCCTTGGGGGCAGGGTCCTCCGAGCAGTACTTC.

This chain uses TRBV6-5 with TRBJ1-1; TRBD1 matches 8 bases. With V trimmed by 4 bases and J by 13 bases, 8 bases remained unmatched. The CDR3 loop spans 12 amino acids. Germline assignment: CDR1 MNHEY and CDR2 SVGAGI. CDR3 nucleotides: TGTGCCAGCAGTTCAACAGGGGGGGTAGGTTTCTTT. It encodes CASSSTGGVGFF.

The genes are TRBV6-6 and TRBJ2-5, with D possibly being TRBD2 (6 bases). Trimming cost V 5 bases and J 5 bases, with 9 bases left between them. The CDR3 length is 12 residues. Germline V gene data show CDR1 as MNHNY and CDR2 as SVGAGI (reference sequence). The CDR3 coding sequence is TGTGCCAGCAGTGCGGGGTCGGAGACCCAGTACTTC. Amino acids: CASSAGSETQYF.

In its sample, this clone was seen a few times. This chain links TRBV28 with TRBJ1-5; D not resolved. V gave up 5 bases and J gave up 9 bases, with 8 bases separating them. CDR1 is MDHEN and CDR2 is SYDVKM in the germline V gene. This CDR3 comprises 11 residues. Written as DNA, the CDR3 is TGTGCCAGCAGTCTAGACTGGCCCCAGCATTTT. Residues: CASSLDWPQHF.

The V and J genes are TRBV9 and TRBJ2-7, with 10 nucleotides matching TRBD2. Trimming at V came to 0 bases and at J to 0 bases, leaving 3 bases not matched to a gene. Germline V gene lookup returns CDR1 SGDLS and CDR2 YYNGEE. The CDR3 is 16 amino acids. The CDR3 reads CASSVGPSGGSYEQYF. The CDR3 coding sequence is TGTGCCAGCAGCGTAGGGCCTAGCGGGGGCTCCTACGAGCAGTACTTC.

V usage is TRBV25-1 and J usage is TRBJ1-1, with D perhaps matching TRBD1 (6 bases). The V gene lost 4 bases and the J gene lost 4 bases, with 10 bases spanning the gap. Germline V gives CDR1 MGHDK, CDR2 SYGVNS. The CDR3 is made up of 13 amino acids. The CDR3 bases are TGTGCCAGCAGTGGAACAGGGTCCACTGAAGCTTTCTTT. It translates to CASSGTGSTEAFF.

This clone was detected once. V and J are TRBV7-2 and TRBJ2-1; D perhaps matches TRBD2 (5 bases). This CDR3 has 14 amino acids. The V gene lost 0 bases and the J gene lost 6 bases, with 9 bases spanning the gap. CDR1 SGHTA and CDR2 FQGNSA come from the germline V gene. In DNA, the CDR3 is TGTGCCAGCAGCTTAGCGGTTGGGAGCAATGAGCAGTTCTTC. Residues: CASSLAVGSNEQFF.

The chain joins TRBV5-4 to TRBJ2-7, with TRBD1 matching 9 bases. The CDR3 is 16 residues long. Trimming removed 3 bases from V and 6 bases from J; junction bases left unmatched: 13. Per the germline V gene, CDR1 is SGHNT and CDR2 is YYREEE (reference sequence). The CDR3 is CASSSNPGQGQLEQYF. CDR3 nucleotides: TGTGCCAGCAGCTCCAACCCCGGACAGGGGCAGCTCGAGCAGTACTTC. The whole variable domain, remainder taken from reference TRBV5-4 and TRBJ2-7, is ETGVTQSPTHLIKTRGQQVTLRCSSQSGHNTVSWYQQALGQGPQFIFQYYREEENGRGNFPPRFSGLQFPNYSSELNVNALELDDSALYLCASSSNPGQGQLEQYFGPGTRLTVT.

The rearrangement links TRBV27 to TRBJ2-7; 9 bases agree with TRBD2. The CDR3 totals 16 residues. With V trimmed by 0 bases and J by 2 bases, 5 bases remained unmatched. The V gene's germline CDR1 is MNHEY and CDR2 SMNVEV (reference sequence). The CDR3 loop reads CASSLSRAGGPYEQYF. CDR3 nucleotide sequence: TGTGCCAGCAGTTTATCGAGAGCGGGAGGTCCCTACGAGCAGTACTTC.

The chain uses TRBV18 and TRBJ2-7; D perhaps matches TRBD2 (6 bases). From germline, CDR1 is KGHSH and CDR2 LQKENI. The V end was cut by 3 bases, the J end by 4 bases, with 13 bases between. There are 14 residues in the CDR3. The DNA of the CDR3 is TGTGCCAGCTCACCCGCGGGATTAGATTACGAGCAGTACTTC. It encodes CASSPAGLDYEQYF.

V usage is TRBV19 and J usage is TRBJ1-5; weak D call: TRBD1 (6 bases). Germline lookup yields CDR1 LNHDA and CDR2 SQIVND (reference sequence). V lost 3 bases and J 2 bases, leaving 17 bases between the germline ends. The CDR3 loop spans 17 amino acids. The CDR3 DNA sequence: TGTGCCAGTAGTATTAGACAGGACCACGGCGGCAATCAGCCCCAGCATTTT. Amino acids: CASSIRQDHGGNQPQHF.

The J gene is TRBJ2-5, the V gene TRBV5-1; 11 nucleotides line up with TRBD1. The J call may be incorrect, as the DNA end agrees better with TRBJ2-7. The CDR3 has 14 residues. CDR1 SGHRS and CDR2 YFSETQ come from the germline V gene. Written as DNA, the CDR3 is TGCGCCAGCAGCGAGGGGACAGGGGGGCCCGAGCAGTACTTC. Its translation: CASSEGTGGPEQYF.

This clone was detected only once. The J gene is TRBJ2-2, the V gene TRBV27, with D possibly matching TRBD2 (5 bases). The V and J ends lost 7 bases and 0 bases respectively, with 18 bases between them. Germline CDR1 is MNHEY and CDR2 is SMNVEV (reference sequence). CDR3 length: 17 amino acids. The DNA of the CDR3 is TGTGCCAGCAAGGGCCGACCAGCGGCCGCGAACACCGGGGAGCTGTTTTTT. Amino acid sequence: CASKGRPAAANTGELFF.

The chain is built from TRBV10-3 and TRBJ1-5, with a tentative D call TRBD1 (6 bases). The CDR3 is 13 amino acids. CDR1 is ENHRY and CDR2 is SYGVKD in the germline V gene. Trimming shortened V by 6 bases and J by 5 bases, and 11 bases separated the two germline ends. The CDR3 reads CAIRGQEDQPQHF. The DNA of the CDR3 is TGTGCCATCAGGGGACAAGAGGATCAGCCCCAGCATTTT.

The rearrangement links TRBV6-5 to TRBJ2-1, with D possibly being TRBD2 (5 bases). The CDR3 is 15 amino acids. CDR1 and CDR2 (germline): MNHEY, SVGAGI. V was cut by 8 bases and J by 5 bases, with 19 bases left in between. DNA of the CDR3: TGTGCCAGCTCCCTCCTCCCCGGGGTAAACAATGAGCAGTTCTTC. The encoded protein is CASSLLPGVNNEQFF.

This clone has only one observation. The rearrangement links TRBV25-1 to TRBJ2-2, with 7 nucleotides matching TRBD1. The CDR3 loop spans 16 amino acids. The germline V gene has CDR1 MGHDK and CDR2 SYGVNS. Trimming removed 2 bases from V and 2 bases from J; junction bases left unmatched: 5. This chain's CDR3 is CASSEKGTANTGELFF. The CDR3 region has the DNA TGTGCCAGCAGTGAAAAGGGGACAGCAAACACCGGGGAGCTGTTTTTT.

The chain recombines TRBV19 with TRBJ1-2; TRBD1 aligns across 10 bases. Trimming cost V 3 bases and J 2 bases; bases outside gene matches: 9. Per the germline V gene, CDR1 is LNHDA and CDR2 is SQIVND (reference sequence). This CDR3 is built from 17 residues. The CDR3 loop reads CASSIPLSTGGNYGYTF. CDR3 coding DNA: TGTGCCAGTAGTATCCCGCTCTCGACAGGGGGCAACTATGGCTACACCTTC.

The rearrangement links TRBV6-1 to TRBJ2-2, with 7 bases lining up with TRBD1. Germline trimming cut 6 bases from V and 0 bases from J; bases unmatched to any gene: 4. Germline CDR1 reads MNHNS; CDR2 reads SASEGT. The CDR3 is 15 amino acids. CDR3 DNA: TGTGCCAGCAGCCCCGGGACAGCGAACACCGGGGAGCTGTTTTTT. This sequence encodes CASSPGTANTGELFF.

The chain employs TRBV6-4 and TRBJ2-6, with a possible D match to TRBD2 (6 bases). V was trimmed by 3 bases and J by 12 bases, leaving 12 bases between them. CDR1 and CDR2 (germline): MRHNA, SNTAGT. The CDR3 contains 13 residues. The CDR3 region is CASSDQWRGVLTF. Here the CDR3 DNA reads TGTGCCAGCAGTGATCAGTGGAGGGGCGTCCTGACTTTC.

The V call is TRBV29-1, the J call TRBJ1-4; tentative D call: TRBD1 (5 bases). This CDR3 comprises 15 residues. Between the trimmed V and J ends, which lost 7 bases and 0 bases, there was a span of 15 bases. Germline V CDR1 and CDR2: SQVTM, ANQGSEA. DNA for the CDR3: TGCAGCGCCTTAGGCCAGACAGCAACTAATGAAAAACTGTTTTTT. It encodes CSALGQTATNEKLFF.

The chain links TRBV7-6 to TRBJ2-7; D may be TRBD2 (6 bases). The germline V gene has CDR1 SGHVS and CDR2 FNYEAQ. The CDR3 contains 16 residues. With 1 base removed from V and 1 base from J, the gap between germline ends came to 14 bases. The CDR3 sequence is CASSLGPGDGSYEQYF. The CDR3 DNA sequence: TGTGCCAGCAGCTTAGGACCGGGGGACGGGTCCTACGAGCAGTACTTC.

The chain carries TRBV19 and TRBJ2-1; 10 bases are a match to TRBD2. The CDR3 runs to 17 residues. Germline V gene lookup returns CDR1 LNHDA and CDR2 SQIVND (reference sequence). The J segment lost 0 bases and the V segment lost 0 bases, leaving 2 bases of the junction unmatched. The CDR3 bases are TGTGCCAGTAGTATAGATGGACTAGCGGACTCCTACAATGAGCAGTTCTTC. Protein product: CASSIDGLADSYNEQFF. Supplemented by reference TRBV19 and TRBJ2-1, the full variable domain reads DGGITQSPKYLFRKEGQNVTLSCEQNLNHDAMYWYRQDPGQGLRLIYYSQIVNDFQKGDIAEGYSVSREKKESFPLTVTSAQKNPTAFYLCASSIDGLADSYNEQFFGPGTRLTVL.

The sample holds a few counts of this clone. The DNA of the CDR3 is TGTGCCAGCAGTTATGGCAGGGGAGGGCGCGAGCAGTACTTC. Translation gives CASSYGRGGREQYF. The gene calls are TRBV6-5 and TRBJ2-7; D is possibly TRBD2 (7 bases). The V and J ends lost 3 bases and 6 bases respectively, with 15 bases between them. Per germline, CDR1 MNHEY and CDR2 SVGAGI. The CDR3 covers 14 residues.

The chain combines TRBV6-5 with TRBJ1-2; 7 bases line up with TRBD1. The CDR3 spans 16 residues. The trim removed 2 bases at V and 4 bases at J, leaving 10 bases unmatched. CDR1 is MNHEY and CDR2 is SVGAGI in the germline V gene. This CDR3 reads CASSYLHGTGVYGYTF. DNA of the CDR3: TGTGCCAGCAGTTACCTCCACGGCACAGGGGTCTATGGCTACACCTTC.

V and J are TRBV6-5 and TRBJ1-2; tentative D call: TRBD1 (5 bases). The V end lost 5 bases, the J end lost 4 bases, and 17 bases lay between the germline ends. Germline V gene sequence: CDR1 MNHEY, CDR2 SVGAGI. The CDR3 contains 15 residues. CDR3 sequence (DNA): TGTGCCAGCAGTACCACGGACACAAACGCCTATGGCTACACCTTC. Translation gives CASSTTDTNAYGYTF.

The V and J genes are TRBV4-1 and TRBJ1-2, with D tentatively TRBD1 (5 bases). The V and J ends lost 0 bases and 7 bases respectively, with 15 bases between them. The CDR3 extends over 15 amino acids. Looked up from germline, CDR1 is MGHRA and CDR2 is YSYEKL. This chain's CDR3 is CASSQESWGDSGYTF. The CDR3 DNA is TGCGCCAGCAGCCAAGAGTCCTGGGGGGACTCTGGCTACACCTTC.